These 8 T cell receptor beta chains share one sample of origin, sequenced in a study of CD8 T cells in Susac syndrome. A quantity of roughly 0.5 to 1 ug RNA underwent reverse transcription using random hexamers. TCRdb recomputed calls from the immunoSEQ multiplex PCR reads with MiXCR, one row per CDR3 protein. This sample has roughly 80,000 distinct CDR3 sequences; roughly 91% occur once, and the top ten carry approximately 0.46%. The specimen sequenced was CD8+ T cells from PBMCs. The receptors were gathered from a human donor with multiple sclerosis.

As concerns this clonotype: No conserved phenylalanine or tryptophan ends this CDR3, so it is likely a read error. CDR3 sequence reads: CASSAGIQGNTEAFS. CDR3 nucleotides: TGTGCCAGCAGCGCCGGGATTCAGGGGAACACTGAAGCTTTCTCT. The rearrangement links TRBV9 to TRBJ1-1; tentative D call: TRBD1 (5 bases). The CDR3 is 15 residues long. Germline V gene data show CDR1 as SGDLS and CDR2 as YYNGEE. The germline V and J ends were trimmed by 3 bases and 1 base, with 13 bases remaining between them.

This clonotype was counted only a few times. The CDR3 DNA sequence: TGTGCCAGTTGGACAGGGCGAAAGATGACGGATGGCTACACCTTC. Its protein is CASWTGRKMTDGYTF. The chain combines TRBV6-1 with TRBJ1-2; 8 bases agree with TRBD1. The germline V gene encodes CDR1 MNHNS and CDR2 SASEGT. Trimming cost V 9 bases and J 6 bases; bases outside gene matches: 15. The CDR3 is made up of 15 amino acids.

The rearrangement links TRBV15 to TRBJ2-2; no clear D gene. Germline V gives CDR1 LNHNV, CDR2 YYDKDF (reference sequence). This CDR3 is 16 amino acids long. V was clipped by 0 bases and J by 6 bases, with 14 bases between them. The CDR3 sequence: CATSRDGEGIAGELFF. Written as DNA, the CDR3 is TGTGCCACCAGCAGAGATGGGGAAGGGATCGCCGGGGAGCTGTTTTTT.

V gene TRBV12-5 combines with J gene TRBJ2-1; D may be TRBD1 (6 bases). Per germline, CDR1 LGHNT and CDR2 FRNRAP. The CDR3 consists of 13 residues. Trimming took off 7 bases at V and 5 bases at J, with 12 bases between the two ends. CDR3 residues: CASDTGTHNEQFF. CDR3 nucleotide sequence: TGTGCTAGTGATACCGGGACACACAATGAGCAGTTCTTC.

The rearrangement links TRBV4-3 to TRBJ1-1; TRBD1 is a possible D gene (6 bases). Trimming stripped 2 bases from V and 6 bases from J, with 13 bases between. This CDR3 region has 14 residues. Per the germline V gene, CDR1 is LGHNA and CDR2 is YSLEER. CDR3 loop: CASSQFSGVAEAFF. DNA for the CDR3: TGCGCCAGCAGCCAATTCTCAGGGGTAGCTGAAGCTTTCTTT.

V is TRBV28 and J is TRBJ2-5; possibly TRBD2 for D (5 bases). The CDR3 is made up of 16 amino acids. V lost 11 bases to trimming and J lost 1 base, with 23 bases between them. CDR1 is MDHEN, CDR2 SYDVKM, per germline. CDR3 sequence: CASQETVGGFQETQYF. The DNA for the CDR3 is TGTGCCTCCCAAGAAACTGTTGGAGGTTTCCAAGAGACCCAGTACTTC.

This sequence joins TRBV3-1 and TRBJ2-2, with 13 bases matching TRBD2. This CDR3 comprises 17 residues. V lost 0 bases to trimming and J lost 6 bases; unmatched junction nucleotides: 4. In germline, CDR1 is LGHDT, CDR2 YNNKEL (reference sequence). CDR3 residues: CASSQDRTSGRPGELFF. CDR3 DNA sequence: TGTGCCAGCAGCCAAGACCGGACTAGCGGGAGACCCGGGGAGCTGTTTTTT.

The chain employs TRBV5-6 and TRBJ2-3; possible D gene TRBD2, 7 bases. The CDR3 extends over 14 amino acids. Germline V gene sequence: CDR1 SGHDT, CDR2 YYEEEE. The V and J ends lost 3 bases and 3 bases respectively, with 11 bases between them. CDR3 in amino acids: CASSWGGGTDTQYF. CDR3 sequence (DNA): TGTGCCAGCAGCTGGGGAGGGGGTACAGATACGCAGTATTTT.